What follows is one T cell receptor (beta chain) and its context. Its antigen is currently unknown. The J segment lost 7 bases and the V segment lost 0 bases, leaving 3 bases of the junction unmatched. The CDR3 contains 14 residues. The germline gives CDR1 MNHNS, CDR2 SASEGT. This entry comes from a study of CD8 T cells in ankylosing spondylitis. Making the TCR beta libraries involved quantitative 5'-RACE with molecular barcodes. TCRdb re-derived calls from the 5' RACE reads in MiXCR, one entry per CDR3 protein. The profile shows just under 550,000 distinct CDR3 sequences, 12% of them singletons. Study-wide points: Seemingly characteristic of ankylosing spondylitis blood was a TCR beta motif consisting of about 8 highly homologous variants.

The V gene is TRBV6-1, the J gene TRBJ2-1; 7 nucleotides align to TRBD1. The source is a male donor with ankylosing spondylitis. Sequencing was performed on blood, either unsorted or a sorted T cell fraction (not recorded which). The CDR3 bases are TGTGCCAGCAGTGAAGCCGCGACAGGGAATGAGCAGTTCTTC. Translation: CASSEAATGNEQFF.